This T cell receptor beta chain was sequenced in a study of blood T cell repertoires in COVID-19 (dated by TCRdb to the early 2020s). Regarding the research as a whole: Samples covering the acute and convalescent phases of COVID-19 were provided by collaborators in the United States, Italy and Spain. Where available, HLA class I and class II types were taken from metadata supplied by the sample provider and were not determined by assay-based typing. The repertoires were released in a freely available public database intended as a resource for research on the immune response to SARS-CoV-2. The dataset comprised deeply sampled blood TCRbeta repertoires from subjects exposed to, actively infected with, or recovered from COVID-19. The sample metadata nearly always contained a de-identified subject ID, COVID-19 status, age in years and sex. The samples were drawn from the first 160 participants of the ongoing ImmuneRACE study and from 1,200 or so subjects provided by 6 global collaborators. The prospective study material was composed of cDNA or gDNA derived from T cells, B-cell-depleted T cells, or PBMCs. Paper-wide results and their limitations: How much clinical and demographic metadata was included differed by source and by participant, and the metadata was provided uncurated.

Via the germline V gene, CDR1 is SNHLY and CDR2 FYNNEI. From its cysteine to its phenylalanine, the CDR3 spans 14 amino acids. Only the CDR3 region is kept as DNA, spanning 42 bases read in frame from base 1. Ends trimmed: V by 4 bases, J by 5 bases; bases unmatched to a gene: 2. TCRbeta CDR3 regions were amplified from genomic DNA by means of the immunoSEQ Assay, a bias-controlled multiplex PCR. The authors' analysis ran thus. The number of nucleated cells in each sample was estimated by amplification of reference gene primers within the assay. Sequence reads were collapsed and filtered to measure the absolute abundance of every unique TCRbeta CDR3 rearrangement. For each sample, productive Simpson clonality was calculated as the square root of Simpson's diversity index over productive rearrangements. What TCRdb holds here is the immuneACCESS table cut down to in-frame rearrangements. Part of the clones is not present; checked against another copy, under half of the missing clones reflect an unresolved V gene, and the others are unexplained. V, J and clone size were drawn from that table, and D and trimming were deduced from the DNA. The sample profile shows approximately 290,000 clones; approximately 86% of them were found once. The top ten clonotypes cover 0.7% to 0.9% of the sample.

One collaborating source in Seattle enrolled patients during active infection and followed them longitudinally through the course of disease. Each collaborating institution followed its own protocols to collect whole blood in K2EDTA tubes. For TCRbeta analysis, collaborator samples were shipped as frozen whole blood, as isolated PBMCs, or as DNA extracted from either sample type. Concerning this clone: No cognate antigen has been identified for it. No per-base quality is available; no much larger clone lies one base away.

The TCR comes from a human donor with COVID-19, enrolled during active disease. The donor label of this sample is uncertain. This receptor chain uses TRBV2 and TRBJ2-1; 10 central nucleotides agree with TRBD2. The material sequenced was peripheral blood. The CDR3 is CASSVAGGDNEQFF. The nucleotide sequence is TGTGCCAGCAGTGTAGCGGGAGGCGACAATGAGCAGTTCTTC.